This record concerns one TCR beta chain sequence. These data belong to a study of blood T cell repertoires in COVID-19. The overall study: Whether acute or convalescent, the COVID-19 samples came from the United States, Italy and Spain. T cells, B-cell-depleted T cells, or PBMCs supplied cDNA or gDNA.

The authors' processing: Reference gene primer amplification gave nucleated cell count estimates. This table comes from immunoSEQ multiplex PCR, and its TCRdb copy is limited to in-frame clones, with some not included. The V and J calls and clone size were taken over from that table, and D and trimming were inferred from the DNA. The table records about 120,000 clones, 70% to 85% of them present only once. This receptor was taken from a man in his sixties or seventies with active or convalescent COVID-19. The sample was peripheral blood.

CDR3 loop: CASSPTGQLGGYTF. CDR3 nucleotides: TGCGCCAGCAGCCCGACCGGACAGCTGGGCGGCTACACCTTC. This chain connects TRBV5-1 to TRBJ1-2; D perhaps matches TRBD1 (6 bases). There are 14 residues in the CDR3. Germline-derived CDR1 and CDR2 are SGHRS and YFSETQ. V lost 4 bases, J lost 8 bases, and 18 bases lay in between. The full variable domain, rest sourced from reference TRBV5-1 and TRBJ1-2, is KAGVTQTPRYLIKTRGQQVTLSCSPISGHRSVSWYQQTPGQGLQFLFEYFSETQRNKGNFPGRFSGRQFSNSRSEMNVSTLELGDSALYLCASSPTGQLGGYTFGSGTRLTVV.